The next 10 T cell receptor beta chains were all read from a single sample in a study of shared clonotypes between healthy human individuals. Sequenced by immunoSEQ multiplex PCR; TCRdb stores in-frame clones only, minus some. The data hold roughly 2.4 million clones, with approximately 95% observed a single time. Source material: naive CD4+ T cells sorted from blood. Described subset: CD45RA+ positively selected. The receptors come from a man younger than 30 in good health.

The chain links TRBV7-3 to TRBJ2-2, with D possibly being TRBD1 or TRBD2 (5 bases each). The CDR3 runs to 16 residues. V dropped 1 base and J dropped 4 bases, with 13 bases sitting between them. From germline, CDR1 is SGHTA and CDR2 FQGTGA. CDR3 bases: TGTGCCAGCAGCTTAATGGGACCCTCGACCACCGGGGAGCTGTTTTTT. Its protein product is CASSLMGPSTTGELFF.

V gene TRBV19 combines with J gene TRBJ1-5, with 8 positions matching TRBD1. This CDR3 has 16 amino acids. The germline CDR1 and CDR2 sequences are LNHDA and SQIVND (reference sequence). V was pared by 4 bases and J by 0 bases, with 5 bases of the junction left unmatched. The CDR3 DNA reads TGTGCCAGTAGTAGAAGGACAGGGTTTAGCAATCAGCCCCAGCATTTT. Amino acid sequence: CASSRRTGFSNQPQHF.

The CDR3 DNA reads as TGTGCCAGCAGTTTATCGCCCCGCCCCGAGGCAGATACGCAGTATTTT. Translated: CASSLSPRPEADTQYF. The J gene is TRBJ2-3, the V gene TRBV27; no firm D call. CDR3 length: 16 residues. V was clipped by 0 bases and J by 4 bases, with 14 bases between them. Germline V CDR1 and CDR2: MNHEY, SMNVEV (reference sequence).

This chain joins TRBV5-5 and TRBJ2-7; D is perhaps TRBD2 (7 bases). Per the germline V gene, CDR1 is SGHKS and CDR2 is YYEKEE (reference sequence). The CDR3 totals 13 residues. Deletions cut 7 bases from V and 5 bases from J, with 16 bases between. The CDR3 reads CASRPGGTNEQYF. DNA for the CDR3: TGTGCCAGCCGCCCCGGGGGGACAAACGAGCAGTACTTC.

The chain employs TRBV5-4 and TRBJ1-2, with D perhaps matching TRBD1 (6 bases). Between the trimmed V and J ends, which lost 8 bases and 6 bases, there was a span of 20 bases. The germline V gene encodes CDR1 SGHNT and CDR2 YYREEE (reference sequence). This CDR3 is 14 amino acids long. The CDR3 loop reads CASKGGLPGNGYTF. Written as DNA, the CDR3 is TGTGCCAGTAAAGGGGGGCTCCCTGGGAATGGCTACACCTTC.

The table lists this clone with a count of one. This chain connects TRBV7-2 to TRBJ2-7, with D unresolved. The CDR3 runs to 13 residues. In germline, CDR1 is SGHTA, CDR2 FQGNSA. V was trimmed by 7 bases and J by 3 bases, leaving 13 bases between them. CDR3 amino acids: CASNSGGRYEQYF. The CDR3 DNA follows: TGTGCCAGCAACTCGGGTGGGCGCTACGAGCAGTACTTC.

This chain connects TRBV18 to TRBJ2-3; 14 nucleotides line up with TRBD2. Germline CDR1 is KGHSH and CDR2 is LQKENI. With 8 bases clipped from V and 5 bases from J, the junction kept 6 bases outside the gene matches. CDR3 length: 15 amino acids. The chain's CDR3 is CASAGTSGSGDTQYF. The CDR3 DNA reads TGTGCCAGCGCCGGGACTAGCGGGAGTGGAGATACGCAGTATTTT.

This chain uses TRBV4-1 with TRBJ1-2, with TRBD1 matching 9 bases. CDR1 and CDR2 from the germline V gene are MGHRA and YSYEKL. The length of the CDR3 is 17 residues. V gave up 0 bases and J gave up 4 bases; unmatched junction bases: 9. The CDR3 nucleotides are TGCGCCAGCAGCCAAGACGGTCCAGGACAGGGGCTCTATGGCTACACCTTC. This sequence encodes CASSQDGPGQGLYGYTF.

The chain is built from TRBV7-2 and TRBJ1-2, with 8 bases lining up with TRBD1. Germline-derived CDR1 and CDR2 are SGHTA and FQGNSA. The CDR3 covers 15 residues. J was trimmed by 5 bases and V by 5 bases; bases with no gene match: 10. CDR3 loop: CASSTLDRVIYGYTF. CDR3 sequence (DNA): TGTGCCAGCAGCACATTGGACAGGGTCATATATGGCTACACCTTC.

The chain couples TRBV14 to TRBJ1-4, with D uncertain. V lost 4 bases and J 0 bases, leaving 9 bases between the germline ends. The CDR3 is made up of 15 amino acids. The germline gives CDR1 SGHDN, CDR2 FVKESK. CDR3 nucleotides: TGTGCCAGCAGCCGGCAGCCTGCAACTAATGAAAAACTGTTTTTT. Its translation is CASSRQPATNEKLFF.